The 9 T cell receptor beta chains presented below share a single source sample, sequenced in a study of Graves' ophthalmopathy and Graves' hyperthyroidism (dated by TCRdb to between 2018 and 2020). TCRdb lists the instrument as Illumina HiSeq 2000. TCR beta CDR3 regions were amplified from RNA transcripts for repertoire sequencing. A first-round RT-PCR used HTBI primers with the Qiagen OneStep RT-PCR kit, followed by a second-round multiplex PCR, size selection and purification. TCRdb applied fastp at Q25 and MiXCR to the public reads, then kept only in-frame beta chains. Entries are consolidated by CDR3 protein sequence, retaining the most common genes and DNA. In all, the sample holds around 1.1 million distinct CDR3 sequences, and less than 45% of those were seen once. The ten largest clones represent roughly 10% of the sample. The specimen sequenced was peripheral blood or thyroid tissue (not recorded which). These receptors were taken from an adult man with Graves' hyperthyroidism.

Comments on this clonotype: One end of the junction fails to match germline, which may point to a read error. This chain joins TRBV7-9 and TRBJ1-1, with a possible D match to TRBD1 (5 bases). From germline, CDR1 is SEHNR and CDR2 FQNEAQ (reference sequence). This CDR3 region has 15 residues. The CDR3 protein is CAGSFRGQLNTEAFF. The CDR3 nucleotides are TGTGCCGGCAGCTTTAGGGGTCAGTTGAACACTGAAGCTTTCTTT.

The rearrangement uses TRBV20-1 and TRBJ1-2; D gene ambiguous. This CDR3 has 16 amino acids. The germline V gene has CDR1 DFQATT and CDR2 SNEGSKA (reference sequence). The V gene lost 5 bases and the J gene lost 3 bases, with 22 bases spanning the gap. This CDR3 reads CSAPKIYRFRDYGYTF. The CDR3 DNA follows: TGCAGTGCTCCCAAGATCTACCGTTTTAGGGACTATGGCTACACCTTC.

This clonotype was counted only a few times. The chain couples TRBV5-1 to TRBJ2-7, with 9 bases lining up with TRBD2. The CDR3 covers 17 residues. The germline V gene encodes CDR1 SGHRS and CDR2 YFSETQ. Unmatched junction bases numbered 10, after V lost 0 bases and J lost 3 bases. CDR3 bases: TGCGCCAGCAGCTTGGATCCCTATAGCGGGGGCCACTACGAGCAGTACTTC. Translated, it gives CASSLDPYSGGHYEQYF.

This clonotype was found many times. The CDR3 loop is CASSNGQGALATEAFF. The CDR3 DNA reads TGTGCCAGTAGTAACGGACAGGGGGCGCTTGCCACTGAAGCTTTCTTT. The J gene is TRBJ1-1, the V gene TRBV19; 11 positions match TRBD1. V gave up 4 bases and J gave up 4 bases; unmatched junction bases: 8. Germline lookup yields CDR1 LNHDA and CDR2 SQIVND (reference sequence). This CDR3 spans 16 amino acids.

The rearrangement uses TRBV10-3 and TRBJ2-7; D perhaps matches TRBD2 (6 bases). Trimming cost V 0 bases and J 6 bases, with 9 bases left between them. The CDR3 covers 13 residues. CDR1 is ENHRY and CDR2 is SYGVKD in the germline V gene. Here the CDR3 DNA reads TGTGCCATCAGTGAGTCAGGAGGGACCGAGCAGTACTTC. It yields the protein CAISESGGTEQYF.

In regard to this clonotype: A much larger clone differs from this one at a single base, so this may be a read error. The chain carries TRBV7-8 and TRBJ2-7; the match to TRBD1 covers 9 bases. Germline CDR1 is SGHVS and CDR2 is FQNEAQ. After removal of 5 bases from V and 4 bases from J, the junction contained 9 bases not matched to a gene. This CDR3 has 15 residues. The CDR3 DNA sequence: TGTGCCAGCAGCGCGGGACAGGGAAACCTTTACGAGCAGTACTTC. Amino acid sequence: CASSAGQGNLYEQYF.

This clonotype was seen more than once but under ten times. The chain combines TRBV7-8 with TRBJ2-7; 13 bases line up with TRBD2. The CDR3 runs to 18 residues. Trimming took 5 bases from V and 5 from J; bases not matched to a gene: 15. Germline V gene lookup returns CDR1 SGHVS and CDR2 FQNEAQ. The CDR3 bases are TGTGCCAGCAGCCCGGGACTAGCGGGACCATCCTACGGGAACGAGCAGTACTTC. Translation: CASSPGLAGPSYGNEQYF.

This clonotype has only a few counts. The V gene is TRBV4-1, the J gene TRBJ1-2; 7 bases align to TRBD1. Trimming cost V 4 bases and J 6 bases; bases outside gene matches: 5. This CDR3 contains 13 residues. Germline V gives CDR1 MGHRA, CDR2 YSYEKL. The CDR3, as DNA: TGCGCCAGCAGCCGCACAGGGGATAATGGCTACACCTTC. It is translated as CASSRTGDNGYTF.

Many counts were recorded for this clonotype. J is TRBJ2-7 and V is TRBV10-3; 8 bases align to TRBD2. The ends lost 10 bases at V and 0 bases at J; junction bases unmatched: 11. This CDR3 spans 15 amino acids. Germline lookup yields CDR1 ENHRY and CDR2 SYGVKD. CDR3 protein: CASRREGGTSYEQYF. The CDR3 DNA is TGTGCCAGCCGCCGGGAGGGAGGAACCTCCTACGAGCAGTACTTC.